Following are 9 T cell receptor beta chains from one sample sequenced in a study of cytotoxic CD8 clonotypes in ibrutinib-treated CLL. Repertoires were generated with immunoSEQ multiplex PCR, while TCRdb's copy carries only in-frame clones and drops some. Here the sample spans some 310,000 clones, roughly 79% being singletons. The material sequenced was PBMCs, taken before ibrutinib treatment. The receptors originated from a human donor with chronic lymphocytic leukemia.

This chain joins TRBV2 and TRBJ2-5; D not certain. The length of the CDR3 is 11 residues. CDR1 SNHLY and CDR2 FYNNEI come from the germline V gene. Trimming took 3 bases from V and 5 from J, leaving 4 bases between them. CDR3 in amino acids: CASSDSETQYF. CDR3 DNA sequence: TGTGCCAGCAGTGATTCGGAGACCCAGTACTTC.

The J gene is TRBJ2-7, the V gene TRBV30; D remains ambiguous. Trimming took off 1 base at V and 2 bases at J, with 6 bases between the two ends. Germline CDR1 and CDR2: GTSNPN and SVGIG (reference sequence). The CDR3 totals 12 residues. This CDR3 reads CAWSDPTYEQYF. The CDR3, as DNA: TGTGCCTGGAGTGACCCCACCTACGAGCAGTACTTC.

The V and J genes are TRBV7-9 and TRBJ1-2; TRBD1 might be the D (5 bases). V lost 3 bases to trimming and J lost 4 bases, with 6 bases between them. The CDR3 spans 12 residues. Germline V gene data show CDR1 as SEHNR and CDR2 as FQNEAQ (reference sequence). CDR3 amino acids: CASSLTAYGYTF. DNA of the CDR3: TGTGCCAGCAGCTTGACAGCCTATGGCTACACCTTC.

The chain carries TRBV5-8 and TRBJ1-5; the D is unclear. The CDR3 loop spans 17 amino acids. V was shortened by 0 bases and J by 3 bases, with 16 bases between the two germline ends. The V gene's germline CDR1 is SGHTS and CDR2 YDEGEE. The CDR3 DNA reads TGTGCCAGCAGCTTGGGTCGCCCAAGAGGCAACAATCAGCCCCAGCATTTT. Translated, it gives CASSLGRPRGNNQPQHF.

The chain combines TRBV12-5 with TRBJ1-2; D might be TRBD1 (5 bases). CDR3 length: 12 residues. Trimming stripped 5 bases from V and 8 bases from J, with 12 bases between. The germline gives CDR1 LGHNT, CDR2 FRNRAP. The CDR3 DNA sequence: TGTGCTAGTGGTCCAGGGTTCTCGGGCTACACCTTC. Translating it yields CASGPGFSGYTF.

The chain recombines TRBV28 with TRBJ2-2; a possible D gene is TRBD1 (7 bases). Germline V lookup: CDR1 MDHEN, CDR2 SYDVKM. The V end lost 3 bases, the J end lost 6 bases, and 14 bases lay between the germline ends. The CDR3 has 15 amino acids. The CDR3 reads CASSFGQGGPGELFF. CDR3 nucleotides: TGTGCCAGCAGTTTTGGCCAGGGGGGACCCGGGGAGCTGTTTTTT.

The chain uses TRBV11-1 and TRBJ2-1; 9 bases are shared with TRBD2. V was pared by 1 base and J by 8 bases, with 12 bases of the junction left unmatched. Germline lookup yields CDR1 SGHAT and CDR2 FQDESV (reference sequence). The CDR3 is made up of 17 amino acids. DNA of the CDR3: TGTGCCAGCAGCTTAGAGATCTTCGGCGGGAGGGCCGATGAGCAGTTCTTC. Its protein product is CASSLEIFGGRADEQFF. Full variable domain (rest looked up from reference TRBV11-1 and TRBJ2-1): EAEVAQSPRYKITEKSQAVAFWCDPISGHATLYWYRQILGQGPELLVQFQDESVVDDSQLPKDRFSAERLKGVDSTLKIQPAELGDSAMYLCASSLEIFGGRADEQFFGPGTRLTVL.

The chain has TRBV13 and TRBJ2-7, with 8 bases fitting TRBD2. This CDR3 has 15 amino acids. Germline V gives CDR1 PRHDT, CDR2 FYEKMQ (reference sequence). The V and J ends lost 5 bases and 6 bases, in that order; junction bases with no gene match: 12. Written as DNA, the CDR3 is TGTGCCAGCAGCCCGAGCAGGGCGGGAGGAGGCGAGCAGTACTTC. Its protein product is CASSPSRAGGGEQYF.

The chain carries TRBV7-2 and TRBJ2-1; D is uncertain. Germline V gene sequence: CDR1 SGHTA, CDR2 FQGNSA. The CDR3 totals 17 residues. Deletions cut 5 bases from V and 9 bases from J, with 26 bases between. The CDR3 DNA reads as TGTGCCAGCAGCAGAATTCCGGGTCTGGATTGGGGTAGTGAGCAGTTCTTC. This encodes CASSRIPGLDWGSEQFF. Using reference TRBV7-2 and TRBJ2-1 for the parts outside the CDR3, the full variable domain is GAGVSQSPSNKVTEKGKDVELRCDPISGHTALYWYRQSLGQGLEFLIYFQGNSAPDKSGLPSDRFSAERTGGSVSTLTIQRTQQEDSAVYLCASSRIPGLDWGSEQFFGPGTRLTVL.